This TCR beta chain is from a study of blood T cell repertoires in COVID-19 (TCRdb year 2020). Some background on the complete study: Samples covering the acute and convalescent phases of COVID-19 were provided by collaborators in the United States, Italy and Spain. The material from the prospective study consisted of cDNA or gDNA derived from T cells, B-cell-depleted T cells, or PBMCs. Subjects who had been exposed to COVID-19, were actively infected with it, or had recovered from it provided the deeply sampled blood TCRbeta repertoires that made up the dataset. The repertoires were released in a freely available public database meant as a resource for research on the immune response to SARS-CoV-2. The samples were drawn from the first 160 participants of the ongoing ImmuneRACE study and from roughly 1,300 subjects provided by 6 global collaborators. A de-identified subject ID, COVID-19 status, age in years and sex were almost always included in the sample metadata. HLA class I and class II types, where available, came from metadata supplied by the sample provider rather than from assay-based typing.

Comments on this clone: The specificity of this receptor is unknown. Base qualities were left out, and no much larger clone turns up one base away.

Collaborating institutions collected whole blood in K2EDTA tubes following their own protocols. For TCRbeta analysis, collaborator samples were shipped as frozen whole blood, as isolated PBMCs, or as DNA extracted from either sample type. The immunoSEQ Assay, a bias-controlled multiplex PCR, was used to amplify TCRbeta CDR3 regions from genomic DNA. The original methods were these. The number of nucleated cells in each sample was estimated from the amplification of reference gene primers within the assay. To quantify the absolute abundance of each unique TCRbeta CDR3 rearrangement, sequence reads were collapsed and filtered. For each sample, productive Simpson clonality was calculated as the square root of Simpson's diversity index across productive rearrangements. TCRdb carries this immuneACCESS record with in-frame sequences only. Its versions omit some clonotypes, under half of them owing to an unresolved V gene in the studies checked, with the rest unexplained. D and trimming come from the DNA, and the V and J calls and clone size come from that table. The sample table holds about 98,000 clones, of which 70% to 85% were seen once. Of the sample, 9.5% to 10% falls within the top ten clones.

General findings and caveats noted by the study authors: Clinical and demographic metadata were provided uncurated, with the amount varying by source and participant.

Deletion took 4 bases off V and 1 base off J, with a span of 14 bases between the germline ends. There are 15 amino acids in the CDR3, from cysteine to phenylalanine inclusive. The sequence is cut down to CDR3 DNA, 45 bases in frame from base 1. The germline V gene encodes CDR1 SGDLS and CDR2 YYNGEE. This chain is built from TRBV9 and TRBJ2-5, with no confident D gene call. This clonotype was obtained from a man in his 60s with active or convalescent COVID-19. Sequencing used peripheral blood. For the CDR3, the sequence is CASSPRPRGQETQYF. The nucleotide sequence is given as TGTGCCAGCAGCCCCCGCCCCCGAGGCCAAGAGACCCAGTACTTC. The reference TRBV9 and TRBJ2-5 proteins fill in what lies around the CDR3, so the full variable domain reads DSGVTQTPKHLITATGQRVTLRCSPRSGDLSVYWYQQSLDQGLQFLIQYYNGEERAKGNILERFSAQQFPDLHSELNLSSLELGDSALYFCASSPRPRGQETQYFGPGTRLLVL.